This T cell receptor beta chain appears in the sequencing data of a study of T-cell reconstitution after alpha-beta-depleted transplantation in children listed by TCRdb under 2016. Describing the broader study: T-cell immune reconstitution after TCRalphabeta/CD19-depleted allogeneic hematopoietic cell transplantation in children was quantitatively tracked in the study by means of TCR repertoire profiling.

About this clonotype: Its antigen is unknown. It has no much larger one-base neighbor in the sample; base qualities were not kept.

Receptor amplification or capture employed PCR. The sequencing machine was an Illumina HiSeq 2500. TCR library preparation used molecular barcoding, with unique molecular identifiers applied to normalize quantification of the TCRbeta repertoire. Using fastp at Q25 and MiXCR, TCRdb reprocessed the public reads and kept productive beta chains. Identical CDR3 proteins give one entry, which carries the most common genes and DNA. The sample records some 640,000 distinct CDR3 sequences, roughly 17% of which are singletons. Of the sample, 0.9% to 1.2% is held by the ten largest clones. The sequence was collected from a human donor who donated a stem cell graft to a child with acute myeloid leukemia. The sample in question was PBMCs from the stem cell graft donor, obtained from the stem cell graft.

The DNA reads as follows: TGTGCCTGGAGTGCGGCAGATACGCAGTATTTT. Its protein is CAWSAADTQYF. The rearranged chain carries TRBV30 and TRBJ2-3; the D gene lacks a confident call. Measured from the cysteine to the phenylalanine, the CDR3 is 11 residues long. Of the read, only the CDR3 DNA is kept; its 33 bases are in frame from base 1. Sequences GTSNPN (CDR1) and SVGIG (CDR2) are obtained from the germline V gene (reference sequence). Trimming at the junction amounts to 1 base on V and 4 bases on J, and the germline ends lie 3 bases apart.